This is a list of T cell receptor beta chains from one sample in a study of TIL therapy for anti-PD-1-resistant metastatic lung cancer. Some clones are missing from TCRdb's copy, which holds only in-frame ones; the method was immunoSEQ multiplex PCR. The table records tens of thousands of clones, roughly 69% of them present only once. This specimen consisted of blood, obtained at baseline. These receptors were taken from a woman between 30 and 80 years old with non-small cell lung cancer. Both conserved end residues are part of each CDR3. D genes are given only for firm matches. Size is omitted from some rows. Given values are once, few, many or a class for expanded clones.

size: -; J: TRBJ2-2; V: TRBV13; D: TRBD1; CDR3: CASSLVAPEGANTGELFF; DNA: TGTGCCAGCAGCTTAGTAGCACCCGAGGGGGCCAACACCGGGGAGCTGTTTTTT
size: -; J: TRBJ1-3; V: TRBV6-1; D: -; CDR3: CASSGVRSSGNTIYF; DNA: TGTGCCAGCAGTGGGGTGAGGTCCTCTGGAAACACCATATATTTT
size: few; J: TRBJ2-7; V: TRBV28; D: TRBD2; CDR3: CASSLMTSGYEQYF; DNA: TGTGCCAGCAGTTTGATGACTAGCGGCTACGAGCAGTACTTC
size: -; J: TRBJ2-7; V: TRBV5-6; D: -; CDR3: CASSLVGVRQHEQYF; DNA: TGTGCCAGCAGCTTGGTAGGGGTCAGGCAACACGAGCAGTACTTC
size: once; J: TRBJ2-1; V: TRBV7-8; D: TRBD2; CDR3: CASRARREGNNEQFF; DNA: TGTGCCAGCAGAGCAAGGCGGGAGGGTAACAATGAGCAGTTCTTC
size: -; J: TRBJ2-7; V: TRBV29-1; D: TRBD1; CDR3: CSVKRDRAYEQYF; DNA: TGCAGCGTGAAAAGGGACAGAGCCTACGAGCAGTACTTC
size: once; J: TRBJ2-7; V: TRBV27; D: TRBD2; CDR3: CASSQPGLAGLSEQYF; DNA: TGTGCCAGCAGTCAACCGGGACTAGCGGGATTATCCGAGCAGTACTTC
size: -; J: TRBJ2-3; V: TRBV2; D: -; CDR3: CASSELTQYF; DNA: TGTGCCAGCAGTGAATTAACGCAGTATTTT
size: -; J: TRBJ1-2; V: TRBV23-1; D: -; CDR3: CASSQSGQVNYGYTF; DNA: TGCGCCAGCAGTCAATCGGGACAAGTTAACTATGGCTACACCTTC
size: -; J: TRBJ2-3; V: TRBV7-6; D: -; CDR3: CASSSWVRTDTQYF; DNA: TGTGCCAGCAGCTCGTGGGTTCGCACAGATACGCAGTATTTT
size: -; J: TRBJ2-7; V: TRBV7-8; D: -; CDR3: CASSFLRVGSSYEQYF; DNA: TGTGCCAGCAGCTTTCTCAGGGTGGGGAGCTCCTACGAGCAGTACTTC
size: -; J: TRBJ2-5; V: TRBV11-2; D: -; CDR3: CASSEQETQYF; DNA: TGTGCCAGCAGCGAGCAAGAGACCCAGTACTTC